The following is a TCR beta chain sequence with its context. The sample comes from a study of response to subunit inactivated influenza vaccine. Using its own MiXCR run on the RT-PCR reads, TCRdb lists one record per CDR3 protein. Of 500,000 to 700,000 distinct CDR3 sequences in the sample, approximately 24% were seen once. In germline, CDR1 is MNHEY, CDR2 SMNVEV (reference sequence). V lost 5 bases and J lost 6; bases outside the gene matches: 11. The CDR3 contains 17 residues. The data were also submitted as part of a second study, on T cells expressing NK-cell markers. Per that study: 5'RACE template switching with UMIs produced the TCR beta cDNA.

The material was CD4+ T cells sorted from PBMCs, obtained about 13 days after vaccination. This TCR derives from a man between 45 and 60 years old who received an inactivated influenza vaccine. The chain combines TRBV27 with TRBJ2-2; 11 bases map to TRBD1. CDR3 in amino acids: CASSPGQGAKWSGELFF. The CDR3 DNA reads as TGTGCCAGCAGTCCCGGACAGGGGGCGAAATGGTCCGGGGAGCTGTTTTTT.